This entry concerns a single TCR beta chain. Its cognate antigen is unknown. These data are taken from a study of T cells expressing NK-cell markers. Overall study: The authors sequenced eight donors, of whom seven were HCMV-seropositive and one was seronegative.

The germline V gene has CDR1 SGHDT and CDR2 YYEEEE. There are 17 residues in the CDR3. Study outcomes and limitations: In five or six donors, dominant NKG2C+ clonotypes were roughly 1.0-7.0% of CD8+ T cells.

Production of TCR beta cDNA relied on 5'RACE template switching with UMIs. TCRdb re-called the 5' RACE reads, yielding one record per CDR3 amino acid sequence without DNA. There are a few hundred thousand distinct CDR3 sequences in the sample, with approximately 3.6% held by the top ten. The sequence came from a man aged 18 to 29 in good health. The sample consisted of blood T cells: a sorted CD56 or NKG2C T cell subset, CD4+ or CD8+ T cells, or bulk PBMC T cells (not recorded which). The V call is TRBV5-6, the J call TRBJ2-7; the D call from TCRdb, TRBD2, cannot be confirmed without DNA. The CDR3 protein is CASSSTGLAAMRYEQYF.